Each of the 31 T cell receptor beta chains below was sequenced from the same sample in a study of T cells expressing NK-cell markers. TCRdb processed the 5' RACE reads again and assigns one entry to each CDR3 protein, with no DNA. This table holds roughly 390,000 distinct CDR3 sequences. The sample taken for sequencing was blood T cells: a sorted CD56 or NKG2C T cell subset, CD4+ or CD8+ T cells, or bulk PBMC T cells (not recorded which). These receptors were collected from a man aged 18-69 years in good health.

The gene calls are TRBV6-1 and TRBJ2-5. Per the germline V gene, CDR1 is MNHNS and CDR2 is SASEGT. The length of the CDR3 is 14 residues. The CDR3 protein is CASSEASLRPTQYF.

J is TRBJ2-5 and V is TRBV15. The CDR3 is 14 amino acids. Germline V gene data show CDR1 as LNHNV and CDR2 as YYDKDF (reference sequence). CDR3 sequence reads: CATRDGGYQETQYF.

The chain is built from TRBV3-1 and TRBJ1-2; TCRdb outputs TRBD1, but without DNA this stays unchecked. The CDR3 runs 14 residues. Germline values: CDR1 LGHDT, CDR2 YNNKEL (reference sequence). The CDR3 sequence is CASSQVPGGYGYTF.

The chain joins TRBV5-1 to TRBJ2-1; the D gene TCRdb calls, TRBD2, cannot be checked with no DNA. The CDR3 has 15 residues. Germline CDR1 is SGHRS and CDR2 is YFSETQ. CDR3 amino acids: CASSLGTSGVNEQFF. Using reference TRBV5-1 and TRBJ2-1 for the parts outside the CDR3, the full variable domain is KAGVTQTPRYLIKTRGQQVTLSCSPISGHRSVSWYQQTPGQGLQFLFEYFSETQRNKGNFPGRFSGRQFSNSRSEMNVSTLELGDSALYLCASSLGTSGVNEQFFGPGTRLTVL.

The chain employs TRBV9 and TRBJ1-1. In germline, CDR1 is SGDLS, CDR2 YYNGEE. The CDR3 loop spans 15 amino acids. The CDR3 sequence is CASSGSLQSNTEAFF. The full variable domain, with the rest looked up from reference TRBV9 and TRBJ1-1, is DSGVTQTPKHLITATGQRVTLRCSPRSGDLSVYWYQQSLDQGLQFLIQYYNGEERAKGNILERFSAQQFPDLHSELNLSSLELGDSALYFCASSGSLQSNTEAFFGQGTRLTVV.

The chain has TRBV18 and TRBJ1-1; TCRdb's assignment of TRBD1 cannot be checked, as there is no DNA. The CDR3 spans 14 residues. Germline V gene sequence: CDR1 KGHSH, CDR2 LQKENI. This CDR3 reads CASSRSQENTEAFF.

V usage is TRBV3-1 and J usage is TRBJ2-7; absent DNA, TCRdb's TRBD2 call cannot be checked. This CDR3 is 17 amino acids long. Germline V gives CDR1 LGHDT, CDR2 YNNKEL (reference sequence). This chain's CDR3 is CASSPLGGGPLSYEQYF.

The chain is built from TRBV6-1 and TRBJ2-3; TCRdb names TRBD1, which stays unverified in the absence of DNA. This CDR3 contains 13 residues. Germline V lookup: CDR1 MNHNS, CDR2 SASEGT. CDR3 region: CASSGTGYGAQYF.

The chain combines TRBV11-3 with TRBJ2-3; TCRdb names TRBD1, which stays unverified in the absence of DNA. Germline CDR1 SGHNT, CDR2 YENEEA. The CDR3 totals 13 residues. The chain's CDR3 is CASSQTRQGTQYF.

The CDR3 reads CASSLVRLAGGFYNEQFF. The gene calls are TRBV5-5 and TRBJ2-1; the D call from TCRdb, TRBD2, cannot be confirmed without DNA. CDR3 length: 18 residues. The germline CDR1 and CDR2 sequences are SGHKS and YYEKEE (reference sequence).

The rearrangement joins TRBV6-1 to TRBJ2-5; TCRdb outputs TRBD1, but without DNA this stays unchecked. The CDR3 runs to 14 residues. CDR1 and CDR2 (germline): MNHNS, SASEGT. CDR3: CASSPGTGRETQYF.

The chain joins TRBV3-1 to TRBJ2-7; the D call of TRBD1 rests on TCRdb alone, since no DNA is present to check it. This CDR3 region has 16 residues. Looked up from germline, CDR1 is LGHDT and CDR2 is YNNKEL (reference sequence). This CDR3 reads CASSQRSGGRAYEQYF.

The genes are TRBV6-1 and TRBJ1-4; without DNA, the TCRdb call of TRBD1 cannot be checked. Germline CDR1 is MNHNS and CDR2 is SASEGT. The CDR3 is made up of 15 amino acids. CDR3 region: CASSQRGFPNEKLFF.

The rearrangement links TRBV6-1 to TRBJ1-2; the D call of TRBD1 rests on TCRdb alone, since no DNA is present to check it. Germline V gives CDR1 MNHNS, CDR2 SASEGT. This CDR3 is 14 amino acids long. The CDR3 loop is CASKQDRDLGGYTF.

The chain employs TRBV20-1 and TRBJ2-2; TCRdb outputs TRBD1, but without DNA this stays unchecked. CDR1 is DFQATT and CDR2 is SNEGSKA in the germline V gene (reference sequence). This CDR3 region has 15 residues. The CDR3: CSAENRDTSTGELFF.

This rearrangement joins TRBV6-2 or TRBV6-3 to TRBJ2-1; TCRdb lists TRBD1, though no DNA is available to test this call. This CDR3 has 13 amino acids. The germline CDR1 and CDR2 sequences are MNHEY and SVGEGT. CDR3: CASSYSPGLEQFF.

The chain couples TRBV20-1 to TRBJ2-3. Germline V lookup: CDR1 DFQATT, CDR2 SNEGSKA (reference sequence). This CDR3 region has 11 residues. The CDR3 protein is CSARITDTQYF.

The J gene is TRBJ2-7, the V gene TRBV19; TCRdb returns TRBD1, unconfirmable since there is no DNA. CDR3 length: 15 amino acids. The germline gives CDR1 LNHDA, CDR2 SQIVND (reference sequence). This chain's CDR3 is CASSHGFGASYEQYF.

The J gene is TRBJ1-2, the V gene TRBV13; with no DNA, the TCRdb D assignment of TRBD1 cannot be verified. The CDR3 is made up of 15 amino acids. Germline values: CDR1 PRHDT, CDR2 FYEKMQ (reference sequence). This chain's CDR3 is CASSFGDRNNYGYTF.

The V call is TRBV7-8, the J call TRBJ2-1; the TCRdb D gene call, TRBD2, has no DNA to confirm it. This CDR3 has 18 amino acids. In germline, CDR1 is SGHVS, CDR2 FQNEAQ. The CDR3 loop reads CASSLGVAGGQFVNEQFF.

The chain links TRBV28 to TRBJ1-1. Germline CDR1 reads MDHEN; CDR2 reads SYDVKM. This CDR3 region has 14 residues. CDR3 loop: CEERIYGRNTEAFF.

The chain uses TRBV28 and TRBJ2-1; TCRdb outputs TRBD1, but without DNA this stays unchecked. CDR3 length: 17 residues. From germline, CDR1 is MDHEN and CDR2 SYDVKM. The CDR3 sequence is CASSLTGLQSSYNEQFF.

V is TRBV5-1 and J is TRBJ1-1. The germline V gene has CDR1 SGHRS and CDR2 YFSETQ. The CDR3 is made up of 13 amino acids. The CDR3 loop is CASSALGRTEAFF.

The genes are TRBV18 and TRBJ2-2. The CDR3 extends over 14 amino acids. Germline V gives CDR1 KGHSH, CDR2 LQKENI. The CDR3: CASSKDPNTGELFF.

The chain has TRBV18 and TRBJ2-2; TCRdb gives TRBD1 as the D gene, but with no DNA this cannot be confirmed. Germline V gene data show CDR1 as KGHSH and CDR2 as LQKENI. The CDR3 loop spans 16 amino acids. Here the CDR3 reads CASSPSSGSGTGELFF.

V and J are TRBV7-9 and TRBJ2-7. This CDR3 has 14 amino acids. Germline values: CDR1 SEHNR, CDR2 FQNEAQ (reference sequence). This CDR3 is CASSQRRGNHEQYF. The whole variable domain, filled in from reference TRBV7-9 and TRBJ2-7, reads DTGVSQNPRHKITKRGQNVTFRCDPISEHNRLYWYRQTLGQGPEFLTYFQNEAQLEKSRLLSDRFSAERPKGSFSTLEIQRTEQGDSAMYLCASSQRRGNHEQYFGPGTRLTVT.

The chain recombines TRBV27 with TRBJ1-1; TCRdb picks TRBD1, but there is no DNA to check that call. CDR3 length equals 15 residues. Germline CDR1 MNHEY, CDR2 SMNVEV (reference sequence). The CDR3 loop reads CASSLTPRDSREAFF.

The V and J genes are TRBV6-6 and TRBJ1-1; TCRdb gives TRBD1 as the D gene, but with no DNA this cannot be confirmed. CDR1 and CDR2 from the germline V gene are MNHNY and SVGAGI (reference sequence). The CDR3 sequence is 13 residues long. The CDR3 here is CASMDRAPTEAFF.

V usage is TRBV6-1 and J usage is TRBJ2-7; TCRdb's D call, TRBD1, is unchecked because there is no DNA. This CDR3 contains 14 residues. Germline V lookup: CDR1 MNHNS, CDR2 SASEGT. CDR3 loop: CATTTRQGNYEQYF.

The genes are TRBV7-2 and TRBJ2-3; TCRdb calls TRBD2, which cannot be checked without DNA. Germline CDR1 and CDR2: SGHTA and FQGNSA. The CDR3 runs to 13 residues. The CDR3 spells CASSPTGSNTQYF.

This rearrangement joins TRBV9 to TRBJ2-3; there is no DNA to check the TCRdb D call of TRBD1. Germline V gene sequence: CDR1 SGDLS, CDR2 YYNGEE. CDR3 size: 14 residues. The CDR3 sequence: CASSVVQGGDTQYF.